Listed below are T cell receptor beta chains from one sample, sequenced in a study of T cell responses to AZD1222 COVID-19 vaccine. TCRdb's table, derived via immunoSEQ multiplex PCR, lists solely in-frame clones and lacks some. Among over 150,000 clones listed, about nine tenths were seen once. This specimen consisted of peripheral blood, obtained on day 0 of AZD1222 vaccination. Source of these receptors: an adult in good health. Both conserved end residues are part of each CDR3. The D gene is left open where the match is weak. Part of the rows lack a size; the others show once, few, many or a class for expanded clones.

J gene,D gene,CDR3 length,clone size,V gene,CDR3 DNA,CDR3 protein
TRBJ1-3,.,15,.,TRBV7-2,TGTGCCAGCAGCTTCGTCAGTCTCTCTGGAAACACCATATATTTT,CASSFVSLSGNTIYF
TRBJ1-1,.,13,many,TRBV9,TGTGCCAGCAGCGAGGGTCCGAACACTGAAGCTTTCTTT,CASSEGPNTEAFF
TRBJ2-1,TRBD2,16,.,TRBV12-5,TGTGCTAGTGGGGGACCTCTCAGCGGGAGGGTCAATGAGCAGTTCTTC,CASGGPLSGRVNEQFF
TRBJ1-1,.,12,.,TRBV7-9,TGTGCCAGCAGCTTGGAGAACACTGAAGCTTTCTTT,CASSLENTEAFF
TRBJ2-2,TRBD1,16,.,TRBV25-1,TGTGCCAGCAGTGAAGACAGGGGGCAGAACACCGGGGAGCTGTTTTTT,CASSEDRGQNTGELFF
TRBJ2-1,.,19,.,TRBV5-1,TGCGCCAGCAGCTTGTTTGGTGTTGATGGCAGGATGTCCTACAATGAGCAGTTCTTC,CASSLFGVDGRMSYNEQFF
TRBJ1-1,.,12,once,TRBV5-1,TGCGCCAGCAGCTGGGAAGGGGGTTTGGCTTTCTTT,CASSWEGGLAFF
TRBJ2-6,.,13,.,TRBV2,TGTGCCAGCACCATCTCTGGGGCCAACGTCCTGACTTTC,CASTISGANVLTF
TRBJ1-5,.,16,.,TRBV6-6,TGTGCCAGCAGTTACCAGATTGGTGGCGGCAATCAGCCCCAGCATTTT,CASSYQIGGGNQPQHF
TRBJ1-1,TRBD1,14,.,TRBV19,TGTGCCAGTAGTATGCTCAGGGGGAGGGCTGAAGCTTTCTTT,CASSMLRGRAEAFF
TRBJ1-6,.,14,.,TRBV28,TGTGCCAGCAGTTTAGGGGGGGGCGATTCACCCCTCCACTTT,CASSLGGGDSPLHF
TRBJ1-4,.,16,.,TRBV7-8,TGTGCCAGCAGCGCACTCCAGCCCTCAACTAATGAAAAACTGTTTTTT,CASSALQPSTNEKLFF
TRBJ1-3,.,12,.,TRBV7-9,TGTGCCAGCAGCTTCCCCCGGGCTCCTATATATTTT,CASSFPRAPIYF
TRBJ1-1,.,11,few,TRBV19,TGTGCCAGTATAGGCGAGGCTGAAGCTTTCTTT,CASIGEAEAFF
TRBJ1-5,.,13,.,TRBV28,TGTGCCAGCAGAAGGACGATCAATCAGCCCCAGCATTTT,CASRRTINQPQHF
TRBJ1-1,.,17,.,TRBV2,TGTGCCAGCAGTGAAGCGCTTGCCCTACTTGGGAACACTGAAGCTTTCTTT,CASSEALALLGNTEAFF
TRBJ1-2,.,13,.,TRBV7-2,TGTGCCAGCAGCTCACTGGGGCCCTATGGCTACACCTTC,CASSSLGPYGYTF
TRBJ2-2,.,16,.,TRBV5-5,TGTGCCAGCAGCATAGGACAGGGAGGGCCCACCGGGGAGCTGTTTTTT,CASSIGQGGPTGELFF
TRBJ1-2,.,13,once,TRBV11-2,TGTGCCAGCAGCTTAGGGTTAAGCTATGGCTACACCTTC,CASSLGLSYGYTF
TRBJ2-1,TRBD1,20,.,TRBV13,TGTGCCAGCAGCCTTTATCAAAGGGGGCAGGGAAGAGCCAGGGGGAATGAGCAGTTCTTC,CASSLYQRGQGRARGNEQFF
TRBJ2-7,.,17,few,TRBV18,TGTGCCAGCTCAGGGCCCCGGGACGGGACTTCAACCTACGAGCAGTACTTC,CASSGPRDGTSTYEQYF
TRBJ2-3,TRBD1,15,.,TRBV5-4,TGTGCCAGCAGCTTCGGGACAGGGAGCTACGATACGCAGTATTTT,CASSFGTGSYDTQYF
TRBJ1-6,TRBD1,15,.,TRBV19,TGTGCCAGTAGTCTCCTGGGACAGGGTGGTTCACCCCTCCACTTT,CASSLLGQGGSPLHF
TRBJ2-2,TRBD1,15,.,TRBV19,TGTGCCAGTAGTGCCCGGACAGGGAGGACCGGGGAGCTGTTTTTT,CASSARTGRTGELFF
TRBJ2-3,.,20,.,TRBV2,TGTGCCAGCAGTGAACCCAAGCCCCCGACGGCAGCTGTGGGCACAGATACGCAGTATTTT,CASSEPKPPTAAVGTDTQYF
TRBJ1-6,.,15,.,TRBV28,TGTGCCAGCAGTTCCCCGGGCAGGGGTGATTCACCCCTCCACTTT,CASSSPGRGDSPLHF